The clone carrying this T cell receptor (beta chain) was counted a few times. The sample comes from a study of beta chain features in type 1 diabetes. Every bit of the isolated RNA underwent reverse transcription, so sequencing read expressed TCRB transcripts. Libraries were prepared by immunoSEQ multiplex PCR; TCRdb keeps only in-frame clonotypes and omits some of them. The sample holds 300,000 to 350,000 clones, under 8.5% seen once. Trimming took off 6 bases at V and 4 bases at J, with 9 bases between the two ends. Germline V gene sequence: CDR1 MNHEY, CDR2 SMNVEV (reference sequence). The length of the CDR3 is 12 residues. All sorted populations exceeded 95% purity.

The sample consisted of central memory CD4+ T cells from blood. The V and J genes are TRBV27 and TRBJ2-5; D not certain. The sequence derives from a woman younger than 30 in good health. CDR3 sequence: CASRRERETQYF. The DNA of the CDR3 is TGTGCCAGCAGAAGAGAGAGAGAGACCCAGTACTTC.